This is a list of T cell receptor beta chains from one sample in a study of cytomegalovirus exposure and HLA in healthy donors. Assay: immunoSEQ multiplex PCR; the TCRdb copy retains only in-frame clones and omits some. The sample has about 120,000 clones; roughly 60% are singletons. The sequencing sample was made of PBMCs. The source is a middle-aged man in good health and CMV-seropositive. The CDR3 runs from the conserved cysteine through the conserved F or W. A D gene is named only where the DNA matches it firmly. Size tells how often a clone was seen (once, few, many) or the class of an expanded clone, and some rows leave it out.

TRBJ2-5 TRBV2 TRBD2 few CASTPGLAEQETQYF TGTGCCAGCACCCCGGGACTAGCGGAACAAGAGACCCAGTACTTC
TRBJ1-1 TRBV2 TRBD1 NA CASINRGRNTEAFF TGTGCCAGCATCAACAGGGGGAGGAATACTGAGGCTTTCTTT
TRBJ2-5 TRBV14 TRBD2 NA CASSQRGSGRYQETQYF TGTGCCAGCAGCCAAAGAGGTAGCGGGAGGTACCAAGAGACCCAGTACTTC
TRBJ2-1 TRBV28 NA NA CASSRSLGNEQFF TGTGCCAGCAGTCGGTCCCTTGGCAATGAGCAGTTCTTC
TRBJ2-3 TRBV7-9 NA NA CTSSLVLAGDTQYF TGTACCAGCAGCTTAGTTCTGGCTGGAGATACGCAGTATTTT
TRBJ2-5 TRBV5-6 TRBD2 NA CASEGVSGGALETQYF TGTGCCAGCGAAGGAGTCAGCGGGGGGGCTCTAGAGACCCAGTACTTC
TRBJ2-7 TRBV28 TRBD1 few CASSSQGADAYEQYF TGTGCCAGCAGTTCCCAGGGGGCGGACGCCTACGAGCAGTACTTC
TRBJ2-5 TRBV5-1 TRBD1 NA CASSKQGAAQETQYF TGCGCCAGCAGCAAACAGGGGGCTGCGCAAGAGACCCAGTACTTC
TRBJ1-2 TRBV7-2 TRBD1 NA CASSFSGTGTYGYTF TGTGCCAGCAGCTTTTCTGGGACAGGGACCTATGGCTACACCTTC
TRBJ2-5 TRBV11-2 TRBD2 few CASSSGLAVDQETQYF TGTGCCAGCAGCTCCGGACTAGCGGTAGATCAAGAGACCCAGTACTTC
TRBJ2-7 TRBV18 NA NA CASSPTRDSYEQYF TGTGCCAGCTCACCGACCCGGGACTCTTACGAGCAGTACTTC
TRBJ2-3 TRBV4-1 NA once CASSQVLATDTQYF TGCGCCAGCAGCCAAGTCTTAGCGACAGATACGCAGTATTTT
TRBJ2-5 TRBV6-5 NA NA CASSHNGDQETQYF TGTGCCAGCAGCCACAATGGTGACCAAGAGACCCAGTACTTC
TRBJ1-5 TRBV21-1 NA NA CASNRQGRINYSNQPQHF TGTGCCAGCAACAGACAGGGTAGGATTAATTATAGCAATCAGCCCCAGCATTTT
TRBJ1-2 TRBV30 NA NA CAWSGGPDGYTF TGTGCCTGGAGCGGCGGTCCGGATGGCTACACCTTC
TRBJ2-5 TRBV5-1 NA NA CASSLIGGPETQYF TGCGCCAGCAGCTTGATCGGGGGACCAGAGACCCAGTACTTC
TRBJ1-4 TRBV6-1 TRBD1 NA CASRPPGTGGEKLFF TGTGCCAGCAGGCCGCCCGGGACAGGGGGTGAAAAACTGTTTTTT
TRBJ1-4 TRBV6-5 TRBD1 NA CASSYSQGVEKLFF TGTGCCAGCAGTTACTCCCAGGGGGTGGAAAAACTGTTTTTT
TRBJ2-1 TRBV7-9 TRBD1 NA CASSYGQGDEQFF TGTGCCAGCAGCTATGGACAGGGTGATGAGCAGTTCTTC
TRBJ2-3 TRBV19 NA few CASSIQDWDTQYF TGTGCCAGTAGTATACAGGATTGGGATACGCAGTATTTT
TRBJ2-3 TRBV30 TRBD1 NA CAWNRGSGDTQYF TGTGCCTGGAACAGGGGATCGGGAGATACGCAGTATTTT
TRBJ2-2 TRBV6-5 TRBD1 NA CASSYTNRGRAGELFF TGTGCCAGCAGTTACACGAACAGGGGTCGAGCCGGGGAGCTGTTTTTT
TRBJ2-1 TRBV19 TRBD2 NA CASTPRLAGYNEQFF TGTGCCAGTACCCCGCGACTAGCGGGATACAATGAGCAGTTCTTC
TRBJ2-7 TRBV27 TRBD2 NA CASSFGLAVRYEQYF TGTGCCAGCAGTTTTGGACTAGCGGTCCGCTACGAGCAGTACTTC
TRBJ2-3 TRBV13 TRBD2 NA CASSLGGTGTFLAGEGLSTDTQYF TGTGCCAGCAGCTTAGGGGGGACAGGAACCTTTCTAGCGGGAGAGGGATTAAGCACAGATACGCAGTATTTT
TRBJ2-1 TRBV5-6 NA NA CASSDIYTDEQFF TGTGCCAGCAGCGACATCTACACAGATGAGCAGTTCTTC
TRBJ2-5 TRBV5-1 TRBD1 NA CASSPRTGGVETQYF TGCGCCAGCAGCCCGCGGACAGGGGGCGTGGAGACCCAGTACTTC